These 9 T cell receptor beta chains came from one sample sequenced in a study of cytomegalovirus exposure and HLA in healthy donors. The PCR contained 60 Vbeta and 13 Jbeta primers. Profiled with immunoSEQ multiplex PCR; TCRdb holds only in-frame clones, not every one. The sample contains roughly 190,000 clones, about 59% of which appear only once. Sequencing input: PBMCs. The source is a man aged 35-49 years in good health and CMV-seronegative.

The sample holds one count of this clone. The genes are TRBV19 and TRBJ2-2; the match to TRBD1 covers 7 bases. Germline CDR1 reads LNHDA; CDR2 reads SQIVND (reference sequence). Losses at the gene ends were 5 bases for V and 4 bases for J; bases not matched to a gene: 4. This CDR3 contains 14 residues. The CDR3 is CASSEQGSTGELFF. CDR3 nucleotides: TGTGCCAGTAGTGAACAGGGGAGCACCGGGGAGCTGTTTTTT.

The table lists this clone with a count of one. The genes are TRBV5-1 and TRBJ2-1; possibly TRBD2 for D (5 bases). Trimming left V 0 bases short and J 3 bases short, with 10 bases between. The CDR3 spans 15 residues. CDR1 and CDR2 from the germline V gene are SGHRS and YFSETQ. The CDR3 DNA reads TGCGCCAGCAGCTTGGCCCCGGAGGTCTACAATGAGCAGTTCTTC. Its protein is CASSLAPEVYNEQFF.

The gene calls are TRBV6-5 and TRBJ2-1, with 9 bases that match TRBD1. V was pared by 5 bases and J by 4 bases, with 3 bases of the junction left unmatched. Germline assignment: CDR1 MNHEY and CDR2 SVGAGI. CDR3 size: 14 residues. CDR3 residues: CASSEGQGYNEQFF. The CDR3 nucleotides are TGTGCCAGCAGTGAGGGACAGGGTTACAATGAGCAGTTCTTC.

This rearrangement joins TRBV5-1 to TRBJ2-1; D is perhaps TRBD2 (5 bases). Germline assignment: CDR1 SGHRS and CDR2 YFSETQ. The CDR3 has 12 amino acids. V was trimmed by 3 bases and J by 8 bases, leaving 9 bases between them. The CDR3 is CASSSRTYEQFF. The CDR3 DNA is TGCGCCAGCAGCTCACGGACTTATGAGCAGTTCTTC.

The chain has TRBV5-6 and TRBJ2-3; 12 bases align to TRBD2. V lost 3 bases to trimming and J lost 4 bases; unmatched junction nucleotides: 9. The CDR3 runs to 17 residues. Germline CDR1 SGHDT, CDR2 YYEEEE. The CDR3 loop is CASSWDASGRGADTQYF. The CDR3, as DNA: TGTGCCAGCAGCTGGGATGCTAGCGGGAGGGGGGCAGATACGCAGTATTTT.

This sequence joins TRBV6-6 and TRBJ1-3; TRBD1 matches 7 bases. The CDR3 totals 14 residues. V gave up 10 bases and J gave up 2 bases; unmatched junction bases: 8. Looked up from germline, CDR1 is MNHNY and CDR2 is SVGAGI (reference sequence). CDR3 DNA: TGTGCCACAAAGGGACAGAACCCTGGAAACACCATATATTTT. It specifies CATKGQNPGNTIYF.

The genes are TRBV19 and TRBJ1-1; D may be TRBD1 (5 bases). V lost 2 bases and J lost 4, with 14 bases in between. Germline V gene lookup returns CDR1 LNHDA and CDR2 SQIVND (reference sequence). This CDR3 is built from 15 residues. The CDR3: CASSISLAQGTEAFF. For the CDR3, the DNA is TGTGCCAGTAGTATAAGTCTCGCTCAGGGCACTGAAGCTTTCTTT.

The rearrangement links TRBV19 to TRBJ1-1, with a possible D match to TRBD1 (5 bases). Germline lookup yields CDR1 LNHDA and CDR2 SQIVND (reference sequence). Trimming cost V 7 bases and J 5 bases, with 14 bases left between them. The CDR3 loop spans 13 amino acids. The CDR3 region has the DNA TGTGCCAGTACGATCCGGGGGTGGACTGAAGCTTTCTTT. Protein product: CASTIRGWTEAFF. The full variable domain, its missing parts supplied by reference TRBV19 and TRBJ1-1, is DGGITQSPKYLFRKEGQNVTLSCEQNLNHDAMYWYRQDPGQGLRLIYYSQIVNDFQKGDIAEGYSVSREKKESFPLTVTSAQKNPTAFYLCASTIRGWTEAFFGQGTRLTVV.

This clone was observed a few times. The V gene is TRBV11-2, the J gene TRBJ1-6; possible D gene TRBD1, 5 bases. Germline CDR1 SGHAT, CDR2 FQNNGV. This CDR3 contains 15 residues. V was trimmed by 2 bases and J by 6 bases, leaving 11 bases between them. Here the CDR3 DNA reads TGTGCCAGCAGCTTATGGCAGGGCTTTAATTCACCCCTCCACTTT. Translation gives CASSLWQGFNSPLHF.